This T cell receptor (beta chain) was sequenced during a study of beta chain features in type 1 diabetes (dated by TCRdb to 2017 to 2018). Turning to the overall study: Mean age, gender distribution, total cell number and subset yield did not differ between patients and healthy donors. Whereas all 30 or so donors provided naive and central memory subsets, regulatory and stem cell-like memory subsets were isolated from just 8 patients and roughly 8 healthy donors. A total of roughly 100 million sorted cells were examined across all samples, and a strong correlation was observed between cell number per subset and RNA yield. In the study, TCRB repertoires of sorted circulating CD4+ T cell subsets from recently diagnosed type 1 diabetes patients were compared with those of matched healthy donors. Points the paper makes about the study in general: PCR might favor shorter templates, but patient and control samples were amplified and corrected together, so any skew would affect both groups equally. At VDJ recombination sites, patients with type 1 diabetes made fewer insertions and deleted more nucleotides, a pattern implying thymic rearrangement abnormalities. In all four CD4+ subsets, TCRB CDR3 length was moderately but significantly shorter in type 1 diabetes patients. Only small numbers of individuals were included in the HLA sub-analyses, which left unresolved whether HLA type had any influence on TCRB rearrangement. The naive, central memory and regulatory TCRB repertoires appeared to resemble one another more closely among patients than among healthy donors. Because cDNA was sequenced instead of genomic DNA, highly expressing activated cells could be over-represented, though the groups showed no difference in activation or CD3 levels.

This clone was detected a few times. Its antigen target is currently unknown. Base quality data are lacking; no much larger clone is found one base away. Other DNA sequences in this specimen translate into the identical CDR3. A single peripheral blood draw of around 120 mL on average was collected from each donor into heparinised tubes. Using a panel that included CD45RO, CCR7, CD25, CD127, CD95 and CD27, naive, central memory, regulatory and stem cell-like memory CD4+ T cells were sorted on a BD FACSAria II. A purity above 98% was achieved for all sorted populations. Right away, PBMCs were isolated by Lymphoprep density gradient centrifugation and were stained directly, with no culture step. So that batch effects would be minimized, each experiment stained and sorted samples in pairs, pairing one healthy donor with one patient. The entire isolated RNA was reverse transcribed using the High Capacity cDNA Reverse Transcription Kit, and thus expressed TCRB transcripts were sequenced. Naive, central memory and regulatory T cell samples underwent deep immunoSEQ sequencing, averaging approximately 3.5 million total reads per sample. After sorted cells were lysed in RLT buffer, RNA was extracted with DNase-treated RNeasy Micro or Mini kits, with the choice depending on cell number. To prevent cross-contamination, each cell subset was processed individually, whereas patient and healthy donor samples were processed jointly. TCRB sequences were amplified from cDNA with the immunoSEQ multiplex PCR, producing 87-bp fragments spanning the CDR3 region. Sequencing of the amplicons was done on the Illumina HiSeq platform. Processing in the source paper ran as follows. PCR bias was computationally corrected using synthetic template baselines, reads within Hamming distance 2 were collapsed, and singletons that could not be merged were discarded. Reads were aligned to IMGT to assign V, D and J genes, CDR3 length, and insertions or deletions at six rearrangement sites. Clonotype counts were normalized to sorted cell number within each subset before computing true diversity and Gini coefficients with the tcR R package. The overlap coefficient, calculated on TCRB nucleotide sequences, was used to measure repertoire sharing. In TCRdb, the immuneACCESS table is reduced to in-frame sequences with V and J assigned. These tables do not hold every clone; where another copy was compared, an unresolved V gene accounts for under half, and the others remain unexplained. V, J and clone size derive from that table, while D and trimming were established from the DNA sequence. The sample has about 210,000 clones on record, approximately 10% of them singletons. Of the sample, 1% to 1.5% is held by the ten largest clones.

V gives up 0 bases and J gives up 5 bases, and the segment between their germline ends measures 11 bases. From a lookup of the germline V gene, CDR1 and CDR2 are SGHRS and YFSETQ. From cysteine to phenylalanine, the CDR3 is 14 amino acids long. Here the CDR3 DNA is all that survives: 42 bases in frame from base 1. The rearranged chain carries TRBV5-1 and TRBJ2-5; TRBD2 might be the D gene, on 5 matching bases. The sequence was collected from a man younger than 35 in good health. The sample comprised central memory CD4+ T cells from blood. CDR3 sequence: CASSLGESRETQYF. The nucleotides are TGCGCCAGCAGCTTGGGGGAGTCCAGGGAGACCCAGTACTTC.